This T cell receptor (beta chain) was captured in a study of molecular identifiers for immune sequencing clone quantification. This clonotype was detected only once. Its antigen is unidentified. Just one base apart from a much larger clone, this may be a read error. No conserved phenylalanine or tryptophan is present at the end of the CDR3, so a read error is the likely explanation. Library preparation followed earlier protocols using designated TCR primers. TCRdb ran MiXCR on the PCR reads and lists one entry per CDR3 protein. The profile shows 50,000 to 65,000 distinct CDR3 sequences, around 25% of them singletons. Naive CD8 T cells were sorted as CD8+CD4-CCR7+CD45RA+. General study points: Spiked Jurkat TCR RNA equal to one cell could reportedly be picked out among one million naive cells. Clones that had above 20 RNA copies took up over 99% of effector molecules but under 1% in naive cells.

The CDR3 contains 13 residues. Deletions cut 8 bases from V and 2 bases from J, with 10 bases between. Germline loops: CDR1 SNHLY, CDR2 FYNNEI. The receptor's source is a human donor in good health. Some libraries in this study had Jurkat cell RNA spiked in. The chain links TRBV2 to TRBJ1-5; tentatively, D is TRBD1 (6 bases). Sequences were obtained from naive CD8+ T cells from blood, with Jurkat cell RNA spiked in. The subset: FACS-sorted CD8+CD4-CCR7+CD45RA+ naive T cells. CDR3: CASDRYGNQPQHL. The DNA for the CDR3 is TGTGCCAGCGACAGGTATGGCAATCAGCCCCAGCATCTT.